This is a list of T cell receptor beta chains from one sample in a study of blood T cell repertoires in COVID-19. Here immunoSEQ multiplex PCR was the method, and the copy in TCRdb shows in-frame clones only, minus some. The data contain 60,000 to 85,000 clones, around 80% of them singletons. The sequenced material came from peripheral blood. The receptors were sampled from a woman aged 60-75 years with acute or convalescent COVID-19. CDR3s include the opening cysteine and the closing phenylalanine or tryptophan. The order of the fields is clone size, V gene, D gene, J gene, CDR3 protein, CDR3 DNA. A D gene is named only where the DNA matches it firmly. The size of a clone is reported for some rows only, either as once, few or many, or as a class for expanded clones.

clone_size: NA; v_call: TRBV10-3; d_call: NA; j_call: TRBJ1-5; cdr3_aa: CATAGHSNQPQHF; cdr3_nt: TGTGCCACAGCGGGACATAGCAATCAGCCCCAGCATTTT
clone_size: NA; v_call: TRBV9; d_call: TRBD1; j_call: TRBJ1-2; cdr3_aa: CASSVGGGRGSYTF; cdr3_nt: TGTGCCAGCAGCGTAGGAGGGGGCCGGGGTAGCTACACCTTC
clone_size: few; v_call: TRBV19; d_call: NA; j_call: TRBJ1-1; cdr3_aa: CASMRTDLNTEAFF; cdr3_nt: TGTGCCAGTATGAGGACGGACTTGAACACTGAAGCTTTCTTT
clone_size: NA; v_call: TRBV10-3; d_call: TRBD1; j_call: TRBJ2-1; cdr3_aa: CAISNRGSDNEQFF; cdr3_nt: TGTGCCATCAGTAACAGGGGGTCCGACAATGAGCAGTTCTTC
clone_size: many; v_call: TRBV30; d_call: NA; j_call: TRBJ1-5; cdr3_aa: CAWSVPQGGQPQHF; cdr3_nt: TGTGCCTGGAGTGTACCGCAGGGCGGTCAGCCCCAGCATTTT
clone_size: once; v_call: TRBV30; d_call: NA; j_call: TRBJ2-2; cdr3_aa: CAWSPSGHLATGELFF; cdr3_nt: TGTGCCTGGAGCCCCTCGGGACACCTGGCCACCGGGGAGCTGTTTTTT
clone_size: NA; v_call: TRBV9; d_call: NA; j_call: TRBJ1-2; cdr3_aa: CASSVGSVINYGYTF; cdr3_nt: TGTGCCAGCAGCGTAGGGTCGGTGATTAACTATGGCTACACCTTC
clone_size: NA; v_call: TRBV2; d_call: TRBD1; j_call: TRBJ1-6; cdr3_aa: CASSELGQGAYNSPLHF; cdr3_nt: TGTGCCAGCAGTGAACTGGGACAGGGGGCATATAATTCACCCCTCCACTTT
clone_size: NA; v_call: TRBV19; d_call: NA; j_call: TRBJ2-4; cdr3_aa: CASSRTHRDIQYF; cdr3_nt: TGTGCCAGTAGTCGGACCCACAGGGACATTCAGTACTTC
clone_size: NA; v_call: TRBV7-8; d_call: TRBD1; j_call: TRBJ1-1; cdr3_aa: CASSIRQGNTEAFF; cdr3_nt: TGTGCCAGCAGCATTAGACAGGGGAACACTGAAGCTTTCTTT
clone_size: NA; v_call: TRBV24-1; d_call: NA; j_call: TRBJ2-1; cdr3_aa: CATSDLRGSNEQFF; cdr3_nt: TGTGCCACCAGTGATTTGCGAGGGAGTAATGAGCAGTTCTTC
clone_size: once; v_call: TRBV12-5; d_call: TRBD2; j_call: TRBJ2-5; cdr3_aa: CASGLWLAGSLETQYF; cdr3_nt: TGTGCTAGTGGTTTGTGGCTAGCGGGGTCTCTAGAGACCCAGTACTTC
clone_size: NA; v_call: TRBV5-8; d_call: NA; j_call: TRBJ1-1; cdr3_aa: CASSLFGGRGYTEAFF; cdr3_nt: TGTGCCAGCAGCTTGTTTGGTGGCAGGGGCTACACTGAAGCTTTCTTT
clone_size: NA; v_call: TRBV5-6; d_call: NA; j_call: TRBJ1-1; cdr3_aa: CASSLVTGKGTEAFF; cdr3_nt: TGTGCCAGCAGCTTGGTGACGGGAAAGGGTACTGAAGCTTTCTTT
clone_size: NA; v_call: TRBV5-4; d_call: TRBD1; j_call: TRBJ2-2; cdr3_aa: CASSPGGQGWAGELFF; cdr3_nt: TGTGCCAGCAGCCCGGGCGGACAGGGTTGGGCCGGGGAGCTGTTTTTT
clone_size: NA; v_call: TRBV5-1; d_call: NA; j_call: TRBJ2-3; cdr3_aa: CASSLETVTDTQYF; cdr3_nt: TGCGCCAGCAGCTTGGAGACAGTTACAGATACGCAGTATTTT
clone_size: NA; v_call: TRBV6-5; d_call: NA; j_call: TRBJ1-1; cdr3_aa: CASSYPPGAPNTEAFF; cdr3_nt: TGTGCCAGCAGTTACCCCCCGGGAGCCCCGAACACTGAAGCTTTCTTT